Ten or more counts support the clone carrying this TCR beta chain. Its antigen is still unknown. From RNA, the CDR3 regions of TCR beta chains were amplified and sequenced. The workflow started with a first-round RT-PCR run with HTBI primers and then moved on to a second-round multiplex PCR. Each CDR3 protein is one row after TCRdb ran MiXCR on the multiplex PCR reads. In the table there are around 400,000 distinct CDR3 sequences, roughly 20% of which are singletons. The data are from a study of Graves' ophthalmopathy and Graves' hyperthyroidism. Points from the study as a whole: Between ophthalmopathy and stable hyperthyroidism, a 13-signature model drew a separation with 87.88% sensitivity and 81.08% specificity.

This CDR3 is 10 amino acids long. Trimming took 7 bases from V and 3 from J, leaving 3 bases between them. Per the germline V gene, CDR1 is MNHNS and CDR2 is SASEGT. The TCR comes from a woman between 18 and 29 years old with stable Graves' hyperthyroidism. The sequencing input was peripheral blood. This rearrangement joins TRBV6-1 to TRBJ1-1; D gene unclear. The CDR3 region has the DNA TGTGCCAGCATTTACACTGAAGCTTTCTTT. Its protein is CASIYTEAFF.